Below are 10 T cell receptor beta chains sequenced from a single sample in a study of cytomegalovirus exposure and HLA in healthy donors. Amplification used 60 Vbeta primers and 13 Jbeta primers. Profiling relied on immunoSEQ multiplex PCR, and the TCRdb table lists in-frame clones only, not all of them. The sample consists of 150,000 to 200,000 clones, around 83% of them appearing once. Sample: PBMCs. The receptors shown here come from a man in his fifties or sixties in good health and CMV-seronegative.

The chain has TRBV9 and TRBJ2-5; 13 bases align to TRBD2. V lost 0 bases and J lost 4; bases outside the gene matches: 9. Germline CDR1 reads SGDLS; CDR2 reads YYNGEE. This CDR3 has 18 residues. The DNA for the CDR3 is TGTGCCAGCAGCGTAGCGCCAGGGACTAGCGGGACGGGAGAGACCCAGTACTTC. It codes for CASSVAPGTSGTGETQYF.

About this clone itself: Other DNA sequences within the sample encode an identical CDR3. CDR3 sequence (DNA): TGCGCCAGCAGCTTGGACAGGACGAGCTCCTACGAGCAGTACTTC. Translated, it gives CASSLDRTSSYEQYF. The chain links TRBV5-1 to TRBJ2-7, with D possibly TRBD1 on 5 matching bases. Trimming cost V 0 bases and J 0 bases, with 10 bases left between them. Germline-derived CDR1 and CDR2 are SGHRS and YFSETQ. This CDR3 is built from 15 residues.

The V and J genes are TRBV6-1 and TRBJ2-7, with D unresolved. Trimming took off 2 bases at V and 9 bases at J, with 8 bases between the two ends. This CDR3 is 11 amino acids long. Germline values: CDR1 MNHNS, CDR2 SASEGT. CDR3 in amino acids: CASSEWAGQYF. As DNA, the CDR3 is TGTGCCAGCAGTGAATGGGCAGGGCAGTACTTC.

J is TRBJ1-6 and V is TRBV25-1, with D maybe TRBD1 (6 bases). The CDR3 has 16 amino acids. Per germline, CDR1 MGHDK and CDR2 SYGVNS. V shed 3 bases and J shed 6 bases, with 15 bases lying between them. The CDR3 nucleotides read TGTGCCAGCAGTGATGAGGCAGGGGCACGTAATTCACCCCTCCACTTT. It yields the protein CASSDEAGARNSPLHF. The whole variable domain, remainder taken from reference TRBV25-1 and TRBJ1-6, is EADIYQTPRYLVIGTGKKITLECSQTMGHDKMYWYQQDPGMELHLIHYSYGVNSTEKGDLSSESTVSRIRTEHFPLTLESARPSHTSQYLCASSDEAGARNSPLHFGNGTRLTVT.

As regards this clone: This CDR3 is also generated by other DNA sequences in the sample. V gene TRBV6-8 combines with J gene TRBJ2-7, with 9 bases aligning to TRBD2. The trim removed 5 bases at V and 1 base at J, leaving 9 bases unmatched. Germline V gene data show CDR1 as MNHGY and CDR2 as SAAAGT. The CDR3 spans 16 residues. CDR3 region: CASSQPRLAVSYEQYF. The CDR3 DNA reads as TGTGCCAGCAGTCAACCCCGACTAGCGGTTTCCTACGAGCAGTACTTC.

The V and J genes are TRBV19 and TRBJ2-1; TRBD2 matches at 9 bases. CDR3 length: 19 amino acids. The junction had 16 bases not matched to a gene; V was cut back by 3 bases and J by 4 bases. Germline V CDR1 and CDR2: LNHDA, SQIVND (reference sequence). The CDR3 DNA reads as TGTGCCAGTAGTATTGGTTCCCCTAGCGGGGCATTGAGATACAATGAGCAGTTCTTC. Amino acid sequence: CASSIGSPSGALRYNEQFF. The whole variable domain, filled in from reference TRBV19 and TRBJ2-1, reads DGGITQSPKYLFRKEGQNVTLSCEQNLNHDAMYWYRQDPGQGLRLIYYSQIVNDFQKGDIAEGYSVSREKKESFPLTVTSAQKNPTAFYLCASSIGSPSGALRYNEQFFGPGTRLTVL.

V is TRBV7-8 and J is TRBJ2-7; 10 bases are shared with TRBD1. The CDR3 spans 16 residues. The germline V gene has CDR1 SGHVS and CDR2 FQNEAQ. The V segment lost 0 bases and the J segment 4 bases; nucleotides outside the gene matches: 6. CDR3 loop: CASSLAGGQGSYEQYF. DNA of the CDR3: TGTGCCAGCAGCTTAGCCGGGGGACAGGGGAGTTACGAGCAGTACTTC.

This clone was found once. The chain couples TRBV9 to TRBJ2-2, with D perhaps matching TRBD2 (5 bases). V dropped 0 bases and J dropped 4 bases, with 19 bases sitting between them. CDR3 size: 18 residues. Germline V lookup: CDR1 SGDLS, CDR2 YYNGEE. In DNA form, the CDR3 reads TGTGCCAGCAGCGTAGAGTCGAGGGTTGCCTCTCCCACCGGGGAGCTGTTTTTT. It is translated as CASSVESRVASPTGELFF.

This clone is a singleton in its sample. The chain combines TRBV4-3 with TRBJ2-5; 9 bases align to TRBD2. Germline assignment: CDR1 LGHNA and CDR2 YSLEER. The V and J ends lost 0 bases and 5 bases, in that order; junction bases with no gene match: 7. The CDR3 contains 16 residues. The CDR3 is CASSQDGLAGRETQYF. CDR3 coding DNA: TGCGCCAGCAGCCAAGACGGGCTAGCGGGACGGGAGACCCAGTACTTC.

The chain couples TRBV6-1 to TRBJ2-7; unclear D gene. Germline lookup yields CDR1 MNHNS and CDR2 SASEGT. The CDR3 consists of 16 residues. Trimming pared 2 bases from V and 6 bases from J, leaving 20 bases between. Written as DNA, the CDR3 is TGTGCCAGCAGTGAACGGAGACTCCCCCCGCCCCTCGAGCAGTACTTC. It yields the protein CASSERRLPPPLEQYF.